Listed below are T cell receptor beta chains from one sample, sequenced in a study of technical replicates of blood from a handful of donors. Profiling relied on immunoSEQ multiplex PCR, and the TCRdb table lists in-frame clones only, not all of them. The sample includes approximately 88,000 clones, roughly 93% seen only once; the top ten take about 0.23%. Sequenced material: T cells isolated from PBMCs. The receptors originated from a human donor in good health. Each CDR3 is given with its conserved first and last residue. The D gene is left open where the match is weak. Clone size is given for some rows only: seen once, a few or many times, or a class if the clone is expanded.

j_call: TRBJ2-7; v_call: TRBV27; clone_size: NA; cdr3_length: 17; d_call: TRBD1; cdr3_aa: CASSLLRTGDGTYEQYF; cdr3_nt: TGTGCCAGCAGTTTATTACGGACAGGGGATGGGACCTACGAGCAGTACTTC
j_call: TRBJ1-2; v_call: TRBV28; clone_size: once; cdr3_length: 13; d_call: NA; cdr3_aa: CASRQGRNYGYTF; cdr3_nt: TGTGCCAGCAGACAGGGCCGAAACTATGGCTACACCTTC
j_call: TRBJ1-6; v_call: TRBV2; clone_size: NA; cdr3_length: 15; d_call: NA; cdr3_aa: CASDTRESYNSPLHF; cdr3_nt: TGTGCCAGCGATACCAGGGAATCCTATAATTCACCCCTCCACTTT
j_call: TRBJ2-7; v_call: TRBV6-1; clone_size: NA; cdr3_length: 15; d_call: NA; cdr3_aa: CASSELGTPTYEQYF; cdr3_nt: TGTGCCAGCAGTGAATTGGGGACACCTACCTACGAGCAGTACTTC
j_call: TRBJ2-3; v_call: TRBV5-1; clone_size: NA; cdr3_length: 17; d_call: NA; cdr3_aa: CASSLATDTTSTDTQYF; cdr3_nt: TGCGCCAGCAGCTTGGCTACTGACACCACTAGCACAGATACGCAGTATTTT
j_call: TRBJ1-2; v_call: TRBV28; clone_size: NA; cdr3_length: 14; d_call: TRBD1; cdr3_aa: CASSLGDRGFGYTF; cdr3_nt: TGTGCCAGCAGCCTCGGGGACAGGGGGTTTGGCTACACCTTC
j_call: TRBJ2-2; v_call: TRBV28; clone_size: NA; cdr3_length: 14; d_call: TRBD1; cdr3_aa: CASSSPQGHGELFF; cdr3_nt: TGTGCCAGCAGTTCACCACAGGGGCACGGGGAGCTGTTTTTT
j_call: TRBJ2-2; v_call: TRBV5-1; clone_size: NA; cdr3_length: 13; d_call: NA; cdr3_aa: CASSLFGTGELFF; cdr3_nt: TGCGCCAGCAGCTTGTTCGGGACCGGGGAGCTGTTTTTT
j_call: TRBJ2-1; v_call: TRBV5-6; clone_size: NA; cdr3_length: 16; d_call: TRBD2; cdr3_aa: CASSHAGTSIYNEQFF; cdr3_nt: TGTGCCAGCAGCCATGCCGGGACTAGCATTTACAATGAGCAGTTCTTC
j_call: TRBJ1-1; v_call: TRBV5-1; clone_size: NA; cdr3_length: 13; d_call: NA; cdr3_aa: CASSVDTNTEAFF; cdr3_nt: TGCGCCAGCAGCGTTGACACGAACACTGAAGCTTTCTTT
j_call: TRBJ2-7; v_call: TRBV2; clone_size: NA; cdr3_length: 12; d_call: NA; cdr3_aa: CASSGATYEQYF; cdr3_nt: TGTGCCAGCAGTGGAGCTACCTACGAGCAGTACTTC
j_call: TRBJ1-2; v_call: TRBV4-1; clone_size: NA; cdr3_length: 14; d_call: NA; cdr3_aa: CASSPGIQQVSYTF; cdr3_nt: TGCGCCAGCAGCCCAGGAATTCAGCAAGTCAGCTACACCTTC
j_call: TRBJ2-7; v_call: TRBV6-5; clone_size: NA; cdr3_length: 15; d_call: NA; cdr3_aa: CASSYGSGTLSKQYF; cdr3_nt: TGTGCCAGCAGTTACGGCTCGGGGACACTCAGCAAGCAGTACTTC
j_call: TRBJ2-1; v_call: TRBV7-8; clone_size: NA; cdr3_length: 13; d_call: NA; cdr3_aa: CASSLVPINEQFF; cdr3_nt: TGTGCCAGCAGCTTAGTACCTATCAATGAGCAGTTCTTC
j_call: TRBJ2-1; v_call: TRBV27; clone_size: NA; cdr3_length: 12; d_call: NA; cdr3_aa: CASSGQYNEQFF; cdr3_nt: TGTGCCAGCTCCGGACAGTACAATGAGCAGTTCTTC
j_call: TRBJ2-7; v_call: TRBV5-6; clone_size: NA; cdr3_length: 13; d_call: TRBD1; cdr3_aa: CASSFTGVREQYF; cdr3_nt: TGTGCCAGCAGCTTTACAGGGGTTCGCGAGCAGTACTTC
j_call: TRBJ2-1; v_call: TRBV11-3; clone_size: NA; cdr3_length: 17; d_call: TRBD2; cdr3_aa: CASSLDGGLAGVNEQFF; cdr3_nt: TGTGCCAGCAGCTTAGATGGGGGACTAGCGGGCGTTAATGAGCAGTTCTTC
j_call: TRBJ2-5; v_call: TRBV18; clone_size: NA; cdr3_length: 16; d_call: TRBD2; cdr3_aa: CASSPRTSGYQETQYF; cdr3_nt: TGTGCCAGCTCACCTCGGACTAGCGGGTACCAAGAGACCCAGTACTTC
j_call: TRBJ2-3; v_call: TRBV7-9; clone_size: NA; cdr3_length: 18; d_call: TRBD2; cdr3_aa: CASSSGLAGGRGTDTQYF; cdr3_nt: TGTGCCAGCAGCTCGGGACTAGCGGGAGGGAGGGGCACAGATACGCAGTATTTT
j_call: TRBJ2-7; v_call: TRBV18; clone_size: once; cdr3_length: 11; d_call: NA; cdr3_aa: CASSLGAEQYF; cdr3_nt: TGTGCCAGCTCCCTGGGGGCCGAGCAGTACTTC